The rows below give T cell receptor beta chains drawn from one sample of a study of blood T cells in healthy people across ages. TCRdb reprocessed the 5' RACE reads with MiXCR, giving one entry per CDR3 protein. The sample has hundreds of thousands of distinct CDR3 sequences; 21% are singletons. Sequencing was carried out using blood. The receptors were sampled from a man aged 70 or older in good health. Both conserved end residues are part of each CDR3. Each record gives: V gene, D gene, CDR3 length, J gene, clone size, CDR3 DNA, CDR3 protein. D genes are given only for firm matches. Size is omitted from some rows. Given values are once, few, many or a class for expanded clones.

TRBV20-1,TRBD1,13,TRBJ2-5,once,TGCAGTGCTGGGGACAGGCATCAAGAGACCCAGTACTTC,CSAGDRHQETQYF
TRBV7-3,NA,13,TRBJ2-2,NA,TGTGCCAGCAGCCATTTAAACACCGGGGAGCTGTTTTTT,CASSHLNTGELFF
TRBV6-5,NA,15,TRBJ2-2,NA,TGTGCCACCGTACTTGACCCGGGGGCGGGCGGGGAGCTGTTTTTT,CATVLDPGAGGELFF
TRBV6-1,NA,14,TRBJ1-6,NA,TGTGCCAGCAGTGAAGGCAGCGGGAATTCACCCCTCCACTTT,CASSEGSGNSPLHF
TRBV7-9,NA,16,TRBJ2-7,NA,TGTGCCAGCAGCTTATTTCCAGTCAGATCCTCCTACGAGCAGTACTTC,CASSLFPVRSSYEQYF
TRBV5-5,NA,15,TRBJ1-4,few,TGTGCCAGTAGCCCCCGGACTCCGTTGCGGGAAAAACTGTTTTTT,CASSPRTPLREKLFF
TRBV6-5,NA,15,TRBJ2-7,NA,TGTGCCGGCAGTTACCGCGCGGGTTCCTCCTACGAGCAGTACTTC,CAGSYRAGSSYEQYF
TRBV20-1,TRBD1,14,TRBJ2-7,NA,TGCAGTGCCAGTAGGGGACAGGGAATCGACGAGCAGTACTTC,CSASRGQGIDEQYF
TRBV7-2,TRBD1,16,TRBJ1-1,NA,TGTGCCAGCAGCCCCGCTGGGACAGGCTTTAACACTGAAGCTTTCTTT,CASSPAGTGFNTEAFF
TRBV6-5,TRBD2,15,TRBJ2-7,many,TGTGCCAGCACCGTATCGGGACTAGGATCCTACGAGCAGTACTTC,CASTVSGLGSYEQYF
TRBV18,NA,16,TRBJ2-2,few,TGTGCCAGCTCACCACCAAACCGACAGAACACCGGGGAGCTGTTTTTT,CASSPPNRQNTGELFF
TRBV18,TRBD1,15,TRBJ2-7,few,TGTGCCAGCTCACCATCGACAGGGGAGTTGAACGAGCAGTACTTC,CASSPSTGELNEQYF
TRBV20-1,NA,13,TRBJ2-7,NA,TGCAGTGCTAGGGCCGGGCCGTCCTACGAGGAGTACTTC,CSARAGPSYEEYF
TRBV11-2,TRBD2,17,TRBJ2-1,few,TGTGCCAGCAGCTTAGACCTGACTAGCGGGATAAGGAATGAGCAGTTCTTC,CASSLDLTSGIRNEQFF
TRBV6-2/TRBV6-3,NA,13,TRBJ2-1,few,TGTGCCAGCAGTTTCCCCGGGACACATGAGCAGTTCTTC,CASSFPGTHEQFF
TRBV25-1,TRBD2,15,TRBJ2-1,NA,TGTGCCAGCAGTCAGACTAGCATCCTCCGGAATGAGCAGTTCTTC,CASSQTSILRNEQFF
TRBV29-1,TRBD2,14,TRBJ2-1,few,TGCAGCGTTGTTAGCGGGGGCTCCTACAATGAGCAGTTCTTC,CSVVSGGSYNEQFF
TRBV7-2,NA,15,TRBJ1-1,NA,TGTGCCAGCAGCTTAGCGTATGGGTTGAACACTGAAGCTTTCTTT,CASSLAYGLNTEAFF
TRBV6-2/TRBV6-3,TRBD2,17,TRBJ2-1,NA,TGTGCCAGCAGCCGACGGGGACTAGCGGATTCCTACAATGAGCAGTTCTTC,CASSRRGLADSYNEQFF
TRBV4-1,TRBD2,14,TRBJ2-7,few,TGCGCCAGCAGCCCCTCTAGCGGGCCCTACGAGCAGTACTTC,CASSPSSGPYEQYF
TRBV20-1,NA,15,TRBJ1-2,NA,TGCAGTGCTAGAGATGTGGGGGTTGGCAACTATGGCTACACCTTC,CSARDVGVGNYGYTF
TRBV6-7,NA,16,TRBJ1-1,NA,TGTGCCAGCAGTTACAGCCTCGGGGCAGGGGACCCTGAAGCTTTCTTT,CASSYSLGAGDPEAFF
TRBV12-3/TRBV12-4,NA,14,TRBJ1-4,NA,TGTGCCAGCAGTCCTAATTTGCCTAATGAAAAACTGTTTTTT,CASSPNLPNEKLFF
TRBV7-9,NA,16,TRBJ2-5,many,TGTGCCAGCAGCCGAAGGGGTAGCGATGAATTGGAGACCCAGTACTTC,CASSRRGSDELETQYF
TRBV12-5,NA,13,TRBJ2-3,few,TGTGCTAGTGGTTTGGCGGGGGCAGATACGCAGTATTTT,CASGLAGADTQYF
TRBV20-1,NA,16,TRBJ2-1,NA,TGCAGTGCTAGAATCCCCATAGCGGATAACAACAATGAGCAGTTCTTC,CSARIPIADNNNEQFF
TRBV5-4,TRBD1,16,TRBJ2-3,few,TGTGCCAGCAGTCGGGTGGGGACAGGGGGCGCAGATACGCAGTATTTT,CASSRVGTGGADTQYF
TRBV6-6,TRBD1,12,TRBJ1-2,NA,TGTGCCAGCGAAGGACAGGGTGGAGGCTACACCTTC,CASEGQGGGYTF
TRBV7-9,NA,15,TRBJ2-5,NA,TGTGCCAGCAGCTTGGTCCCGCAGATCCAAGAGACCCAGTACTTC,CASSLVPQIQETQYF
TRBV29-1,TRBD2,16,TRBJ2-1,NA,TGCAGCGTTGAAACCGGGACTAGCGGGAGTTACAATGAGCAGTTCTTC,CSVETGTSGSYNEQFF
TRBV28,TRBD2,15,TRBJ2-7,NA,TGTGCCAGCACCTCGGGGAAAGCGGGAGGGTACGAGCAGTACTTC,CASTSGKAGGYEQYF
TRBV12-3/TRBV12-4,NA,12,TRBJ1-1,NA,TGTGCCAGCAGTTACCGGCCCACTGAAGCTTTCTTT,CASSYRPTEAFF
TRBV7-2,TRBD2,16,TRBJ2-7,many,TGTGCCAGCAGCTTATTCGGGACTAGCCAACCCTACGAGCAGTACTTC,CASSLFGTSQPYEQYF
TRBV5-1,TRBD2,13,TRBJ2-5,NA,TGCGCCAGCAGCTTGGTGCCTAGCGGGACCCAGTACTTC,CASSLVPSGTQYF
TRBV5-1,NA,15,TRBJ1-1,NA,TGCGCCAGCAGCTTGGGGTATAGCTCGAACACTGAAGCTTTCTTT,CASSLGYSSNTEAFF
TRBV5-1,NA,15,TRBJ2-2,few,TGCGCCAGCAGCGAAACAGGGCAGGGCACCGGGGAGCTGTTTTTT,CASSETGQGTGELFF
TRBV12-3/TRBV12-4,TRBD2,12,TRBJ2-5,NA,TGTGCCAGCAGTTTTGGGCCTCCGGGGGGGTTCTTC,CASSFGPPGGFF
TRBV4-1,NA,14,TRBJ2-3,few,TGCGCCAGCAGTCTTCGAGAGGGCACAGATACGCAGTATTTT,CASSLREGTDTQYF
TRBV3-1,TRBD1,17,TRBJ1-6,few,TGTGCCAGCAGCCAAGATTTTGATGTACAGGGGCGATCACCCCTCCACTTT,CASSQDFDVQGRSPLHF
TRBV9,NA,14,TRBJ2-5,NA,TGTGCCAGCAGCGTAGAGTTAGAAGCAGAGACCCAGTACTTC,CASSVELEAETQYF
TRBV7-2,NA,12,TRBJ2-7,few,TGTGCCAGCAGCAACGGACGATACGAGCAGTACTTC,CASSNGRYEQYF
TRBV5-5,NA,13,TRBJ1-4,few,TGTGCCAGCAGCTTGACAGGATGGGAAAAACTGTTTTTT,CASSLTGWEKLFF
TRBV7-9,NA,14,TRBJ1-5,few,TGTGCCAGCAGCTTAGACTCGGCCTTTCAGCCCCGGCATTTT,CASSLDSAFQPRHF
TRBV4-1,TRBD2,18,TRBJ2-7,many,TGCGCCAGCAGCCAAGATTCACTAGCGGGAGGTCGGGGGTACGAGCAGTACTTC,CASSQDSLAGGRGYEQYF
TRBV20-1,NA,11,TRBJ1-1,few,TGCAGTGCTCAGGTTCACACTGAAGCTTTCTTT,CSAQVHTEAFF
TRBV13,NA,15,TRBJ1-4,few,TGTGCCAGCAGCTTAGGTACAGGTTTTAGTGAAAAACTGTTTTTT,CASSLGTGFSEKLFF
TRBV18,TRBD2,16,TRBJ2-5,NA,TGTGCCAGCTCTCGTCTAGCGGGAGGTTCGCAAGAGACCCAGTACTTC,CASSRLAGGSQETQYF
TRBV21-1,NA,16,TRBJ2-1,few,TGTGCCAGCAGCAAATTCGATAGCGGGAATGAGAATGAGCAGTTCTTC,CASSKFDSGNENEQFF